The 14 T cell receptor beta chains listed next were all sequenced from one sample in a study of blood T cells in healthy people across ages. Then a second PCR, running about 6 to 11 cycles, was carried out with a sample-barcoded 5' primer and a J-beta primer mix. TCRdb reanalysed the 5' RACE reads using MiXCR and keeps one entry per CDR3 protein. The data hold some 700,000 distinct CDR3 sequences, with about 24% observed a single time. The material sequenced was blood. The receptors were sampled from a man aged 65-85 years in good health.

This clonotype was recorded a few times. The chain recombines TRBV2 with TRBJ1-2, with D perhaps TRBD1 (5 bases). Germline V gene lookup returns CDR1 SNHLY and CDR2 FYNNEI. The V end lost 7 bases, the J end lost 4 bases, and 10 bases lay between the germline ends. CDR3 size: 12 residues. CDR3 loop: CASNQGPYGYTF. The CDR3 DNA reads TGTGCCAGCAATCAGGGTCCCTATGGCTACACCTTC. The whole variable domain, filled in from reference TRBV2 and TRBJ1-2, reads EPEVTQTPSHQVTQMGQEVILRCVPISNHLYFYWYRQILGQKVEFLVSFYNNEISEKSEIFDDQFSVERPDGSNFTLKIRSTKLEDSAMYFCASNQGPYGYTFGSGTRLTVV.

The chain recombines TRBV20-1 with TRBJ2-1; 7 bases align to TRBD2. This CDR3 contains 14 residues. Germline loops: CDR1 DFQATT, CDR2 SNEGSKA (reference sequence). Losses at the gene ends were 7 bases for V and 7 bases for J; bases not matched to a gene: 13. The CDR3 is CSGFRGSLQNEQFF. DNA of the CDR3: TGCAGTGGGTTTCGCGGGAGCCTCCAGAATGAGCAGTTCTTC.

The chain is built from TRBV27 and TRBJ2-5; D not certain. The CDR3 runs to 12 residues. The V gene lost 5 bases and the J gene lost 0 bases, with 4 bases spanning the gap. CDR1 and CDR2 (germline): MNHEY, SMNVEV (reference sequence). CDR3 in amino acids: CASSHDQETQYF. The DNA of the CDR3 is TGTGCCAGCAGTCACGACCAAGAGACCCAGTACTTC.

Only a few counts were recorded for this clonotype. The junction and the germline gene differ at one end; a read error may be behind it. This chain connects TRBV12-3 or TRBV12-4 to TRBJ1-3; weak D call: TRBD1 (5 bases). CDR3 length: 15 amino acids. This chain's CDR3 is CASSPRGDSGNTINF. The CDR3 nucleotides are TGTGCCAGCAGTCCCCGGGGGGACTCTGGAAACACCATAAATTTT.

The chain couples TRBV5-1 to TRBJ1-1; D unclear. The ends were cut back, 1 base at V and 4 bases at J, with 14 bases in the middle. Per germline, CDR1 SGHRS and CDR2 YFSETQ. The CDR3 sequence is 15 residues long. CDR3 sequence: CASSLYTLVGTEAFF. DNA of the CDR3: TGCGCCAGCAGCTTGTATACCTTGGTCGGCACTGAAGCTTTCTTT. The entire variable domain, with the rest obtained from reference TRBV5-1 and TRBJ1-1, is as follows: KAGVTQTPRYLIKTRGQQVTLSCSPISGHRSVSWYQQTPGQGLQFLFEYFSETQRNKGNFPGRFSGRQFSNSRSEMNVSTLELGDSALYLCASSLYTLVGTEAFFGQGTRLTVV.

The rearrangement joins TRBV28 to TRBJ2-4; 8 bases agree with TRBD1. V was clipped by 7 bases and J by 16 bases; unmatched bases: 12. This CDR3 spans 12 amino acids. Germline V gene data show CDR1 as MDHEN and CDR2 as SYDVKM. DNA of the CDR3: TGTGCCAGCACCGCTTTACAGGGGGTCCGCTACTTC. It translates to CASTALQGVRYF.

This clonotype came up a few times. The V gene is TRBV11-2, the J gene TRBJ1-1; D unclear. V was trimmed by 2 bases and J by 1 base, leaving 11 bases between them. Germline assignment: CDR1 SGHAT and CDR2 FQNNGV. This CDR3 is built from 15 residues. The CDR3 spells CASSLSFQPNTEAFF. Here the CDR3 DNA reads TGTGCCAGCAGCTTATCCTTCCAGCCGAACACTGAAGCTTTCTTT. Variable domain in full (rest from reference TRBV11-2 and TRBJ1-1): EAGVAQSPRYKIIEKRQSVAFWCNPISGHATLYWYQQILGQGPKLLIQFQNNGVVDDSQLPKDRFSAERLKGVDSTLKIQPAKLEDSAVYLCASSLSFQPNTEAFFGQGTRLTVV.

The V gene is TRBV12-3 or TRBV12-4, the J gene TRBJ1-6, with 7 bases identical to TRBD1. V shed 5 bases and J 7 bases; nucleotides not matched to a gene: 5. This CDR3 is built from 14 residues. This CDR3 reads CASSPTGRNSPLHF. The CDR3 DNA reads TGTGCCAGCAGTCCGACAGGGAGGAATTCACCCCTCCACTTT.

V is TRBV28 and J is TRBJ1-2; the D is unclear. The CDR3 totals 13 residues. The germline CDR1 and CDR2 sequences are MDHEN and SYDVKM. The ends were cut back, 3 bases at V and 8 bases at J, with 13 bases in the middle. The CDR3 sequence is CASSLRQVGGYTF. The CDR3 bases are TGTGCCAGCAGTTTGCGGCAGGTCGGAGGCTACACCTTC.

The gene calls are TRBV12-3 or TRBV12-4 and TRBJ2-7; a possible D gene is TRBD1 (5 bases). V was cut by 5 bases and J by 7 bases, with 18 bases left in between. The CDR3 is 14 amino acids. CDR3 in DNA: TGTGCCAGCAGTCTGCGAGGAGACAGCGATGAGCAGTACTTC. It codes for CASSLRGDSDEQYF.

This clonotype was observed at least ten times. V usage is TRBV13 and J usage is TRBJ2-5; TRBD1 aligns across 9 bases. This CDR3 has 18 amino acids. Germline V CDR1 and CDR2: PRHDT, FYEKMQ (reference sequence). Losses at the gene ends were 5 bases for V and 5 bases for J; bases not matched to a gene: 18. The CDR3 sequence is CASSVRDRDYTSWETQYF. DNA of the CDR3: TGTGCCAGCAGCGTCCGGGACAGGGACTATACATCTTGGGAGACCCAGTACTTC.

This chain uses TRBV6-6 with TRBJ1-3, with D unresolved. Trimming took off 7 bases at V and 8 bases at J, with 9 bases between the two ends. The CDR3 sequence is 11 residues long. CDR1 MNHNY and CDR2 SVGAGI come from the germline V gene (reference sequence). CDR3 in amino acids: CASTLLDTIYF. CDR3 nucleotide sequence: TGTGCCAGCACCCTTCTCGACACCATATATTTT.

V usage is TRBV20-1 and J usage is TRBJ2-1; perhaps TRBD1 as D (5 bases). Germline CDR1 DFQATT, CDR2 SNEGSKA (reference sequence). Trimming cost V 7 bases and J 4 bases, with 8 bases left between them. The CDR3 is 11 residues long. CDR3 sequence (DNA): TGCAGTGGGGGCTCGTACAATGAGCAGTTCTTC. It codes for CSGGSYNEQFF.

V is TRBV11-2 and J is TRBJ2-5; TRBD2 agrees at 8 bases. This CDR3 comprises 13 residues. V shed 3 bases and J 7 bases; nucleotides not matched to a gene: 4. Germline assignment: CDR1 SGHAT and CDR2 FQNNGV. The CDR3 here is CASSLSLAGTQYF. CDR3 nucleotides: TGTGCCAGCAGCTTGTCCCTAGCGGGGACCCAGTACTTC.